The 3 T cell receptor beta chains in this list originate from one sample, sequenced in a study of cytomegalovirus exposure and HLA in healthy donors. Vbeta (60) and Jbeta (13) primers were used in the PCR. Only in-frame clones appear in the TCRdb table, and some are missing; sequencing was by immunoSEQ multiplex PCR. In the table there are 100,000 to 150,000 clones, around three quarters of which are singletons. Sequencing was done on a sample of PBMCs. Receptors were obtained from a man aged 40-55 years in good health and CMV-seronegative.

V is TRBV11-2 and J is TRBJ2-7, with D maybe TRBD2 (6 bases). The CDR3 covers 17 residues. V was cut by 5 bases and J by 7 bases, with 27 bases left in between. Germline V gene lookup returns CDR1 SGHAT and CDR2 FQNNGV. CDR3 in DNA: TGTGCCAGCAGCGCGACCCACTCCCGGGACTGGTCGTTTGAGCAGTACTTC. It translates to CASSATHSRDWSFEQYF.

The chain carries TRBV19 and TRBJ1-1; possible D gene TRBD1, 5 bases. V was pared by 5 bases and J by 3 bases, with 10 bases between. Germline V lookup: CDR1 LNHDA, CDR2 SQIVND (reference sequence). This CDR3 spans 13 amino acids. In DNA, the CDR3 is TGTGCCAGTAGTCCCGCAGGGTACACTGAAGCTTTCTTT. Translated, it gives CASSPAGYTEAFF.

This chain connects TRBV9 to TRBJ1-1; 7 nucleotides match TRBD1. The CDR3 totals 16 residues. From germline, CDR1 is SGDLS and CDR2 YYNGEE. J lost 0 bases, V lost 0 bases, and 5 bases had no gene match. The chain's CDR3 is CASSVAVDRVNTEAFF. CDR3 nucleotides: TGTGCCAGCAGCGTAGCGGTAGACAGGGTGAACACTGAAGCTTTCTTT.